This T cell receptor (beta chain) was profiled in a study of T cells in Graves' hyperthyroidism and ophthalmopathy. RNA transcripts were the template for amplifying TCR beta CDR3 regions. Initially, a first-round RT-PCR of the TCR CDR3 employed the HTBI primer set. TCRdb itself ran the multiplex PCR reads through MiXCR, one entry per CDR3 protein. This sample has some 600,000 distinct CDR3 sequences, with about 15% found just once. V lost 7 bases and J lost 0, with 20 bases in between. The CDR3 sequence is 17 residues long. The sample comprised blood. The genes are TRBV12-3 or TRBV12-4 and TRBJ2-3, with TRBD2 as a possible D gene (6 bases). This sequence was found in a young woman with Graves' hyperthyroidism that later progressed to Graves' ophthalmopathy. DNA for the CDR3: TGTGCCAGCATCGCGGGGCTTACGGGGACTAGCACAGATACGCAGTATTTT. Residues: CASIAGLTGTSTDTQYF.